These 9 T cell receptor beta chains came from one sample sequenced in a study of radiotherapy plus CTLA-4 blockade in lung cancer. The data were produced by immunoSEQ multiplex PCR, yet TCRdb's version contains in-frame clones alone and is incomplete. The table has approximately 40,000 clones, about 80% seen once; the top ten hold 8% to 9%. Material: peripheral blood, obtained from a patient treated with radiotherapy plus ipilimumab. Receptors were obtained from a human donor with non-small cell lung cancer who had stable disease on radiotherapy plus ipilimumab.

The V call is TRBV25-1, the J call TRBJ1-6, with D uncertain. The V gene lost 1 base and the J gene lost 1 base, with 8 bases spanning the gap. CDR1 is MGHDK and CDR2 is SYGVNS in the germline V gene. The CDR3 sequence is 16 residues long. CDR3 in amino acids: CASSEFRGSYNSPLHF. In nucleotides, the CDR3 is TGTGCCAGCAGTGAATTCCGTGGGTCCTATAATTCACCCCTCCACTTT.

This chain uses TRBV29-1 with TRBJ1-3, with 7 bases matching TRBD1. The trim removed 7 bases at V and 0 bases at J, leaving 3 bases unmatched. CDR3 length: 13 residues. CDR1 and CDR2 from the germline V gene are SQVTM and ANQGSEA. The CDR3 nucleotides are TGCAGCGGGACAGGCTACTCTGGAAACACCATATATTTT. This codes for CSGTGYSGNTIYF.

The rearrangement uses TRBV6-6 and TRBJ2-1; the match to TRBD2 covers 11 bases. The J segment lost 3 bases and the V segment lost 4 bases, leaving 5 bases of the junction unmatched. The CDR3 covers 16 residues. In germline, CDR1 is MNHNY, CDR2 SVGAGI (reference sequence). The DNA of the CDR3 is TGTGCCAGCAGTTCGGGGACTAGCGGATACTACAATGAGCAGTTCTTC. This encodes CASSSGTSGYYNEQFF.

This CDR3 is CAGTTGLGEKLFF. The CDR3 DNA follows: TGTGCCGGTACTACAGGGCTGGGTGAAAAACTGTTTTTT. The genes are TRBV27 and TRBJ1-4; TRBD1 might be the D (6 bases). Trimming left V 11 bases short and J 7 bases short, with 17 bases between. The CDR3 is made up of 13 amino acids. Germline values: CDR1 MNHEY, CDR2 SMNVEV (reference sequence).

V and J are TRBV10-3 and TRBJ1-2; D may be TRBD1 (5 bases). The CDR3 consists of 14 residues. In germline, CDR1 is ENHRY, CDR2 SYGVKD. V lost 4 bases to trimming and J lost 4 bases, with 13 bases between them. The CDR3 coding sequence is TGTGCCATCAGTGCAAGGGGTGGGCTCTATGGCTACACCTTC. Protein product: CAISARGGLYGYTF.

This clone is a singleton in its sample. V gene TRBV10-3 combines with J gene TRBJ2-3, with a weak D call TRBD1 (6 bases). Per the germline V gene, CDR1 is ENHRY and CDR2 is SYGVKD. Trimming took 7 bases from V and 2 from J, leaving 10 bases between them. The CDR3 length is 13 residues. The CDR3 spells CAITQGTTDTQYF. CDR3 nucleotides: TGTGCCATCACCCAGGGGACCACAGATACGCAGTATTTT.

DNA of the CDR3: TGTGCCAGTAGTAAAGAAGGGGGCAGACTGAACACTGAAGCTTTCTTT. Amino acids: CASSKEGGRLNTEAFF. The genes are TRBV19 and TRBJ1-1; 7 nucleotides line up with TRBD1. The V gene's germline CDR1 is LNHDA and CDR2 SQIVND (reference sequence). The CDR3 is made up of 16 amino acids. Germline trimming cut 4 bases from V and 0 bases from J; bases unmatched to any gene: 8. The full variable domain, with the rest looked up from reference TRBV19 and TRBJ1-1, is DGGITQSPKYLFRKEGQNVTLSCEQNLNHDAMYWYRQDPGQGLRLIYYSQIVNDFQKGDIAEGYSVSREKKESFPLTVTSAQKNPTAFYLCASSKEGGRLNTEAFFGQGTRLTVV.

The chain is built from TRBV2 and TRBJ2-5; no definite D call. The CDR3 totals 16 residues. CDR1 and CDR2 (germline): SNHLY, FYNNEI. Between the trimmed V and J ends, which lost 8 bases and 0 bases, there was a span of 19 bases. DNA for the CDR3: TGTGCCAGCCCCTTTGGACCCTCCGTGTACCAAGAGACCCAGTACTTC. Encoded protein: CASPFGPSVYQETQYF.

J is TRBJ1-2 and V is TRBV2; 8 bases map to TRBD1. The length of the CDR3 is 12 residues. The trim removed 7 bases at V and 7 bases at J, leaving 5 bases unmatched. The germline CDR1 and CDR2 sequences are SNHLY and FYNNEI. This CDR3 is CASIRTGSGYTF. CDR3 in DNA: TGTGCCAGCATTAGGACAGGGTCTGGCTACACCTTC. The variable domain in full, with the rest retrieved from reference TRBV2 and TRBJ1-2, is EPEVTQTPSHQVTQMGQEVILRCVPISNHLYFYWYRQILGQKVEFLVSFYNNEISEKSEIFDDQFSVERPDGSNFTLKIRSTKLEDSAMYFCASIRTGSGYTFGSGTRLTVV.